This TCR beta chain stems from a study of blood T cell repertoires in COVID-19. Study details: PBMCs, B-cell-depleted T cells, or T cells were the source of the cDNA or gDNA that made up the material.

Data came from immunoSEQ multiplex PCR; TCRdb stores just in-frame clones and leaves some out. The sample carries hundreds of thousands of clones, around four fifths recorded once. V lost 6 bases and J lost 5, with 16 bases in between. This CDR3 region has 14 residues. Per germline, CDR1 MNHEY and CDR2 SVGEGT. The gene calls are TRBV6-2 or TRBV6-3 and TRBJ2-5, with D perhaps given as TRBD1 or TRBD2 (5 bases each). The material sequenced was peripheral blood. This TCR derives from a woman in her forties or fifties who had recovered from COVID-19. The CDR3 region is CASSQGPSGETQYF. Written as DNA, the CDR3 is TGTGCCAGCAGCCAGGGCCCCTCGGGGGAGACCCAGTACTTC.